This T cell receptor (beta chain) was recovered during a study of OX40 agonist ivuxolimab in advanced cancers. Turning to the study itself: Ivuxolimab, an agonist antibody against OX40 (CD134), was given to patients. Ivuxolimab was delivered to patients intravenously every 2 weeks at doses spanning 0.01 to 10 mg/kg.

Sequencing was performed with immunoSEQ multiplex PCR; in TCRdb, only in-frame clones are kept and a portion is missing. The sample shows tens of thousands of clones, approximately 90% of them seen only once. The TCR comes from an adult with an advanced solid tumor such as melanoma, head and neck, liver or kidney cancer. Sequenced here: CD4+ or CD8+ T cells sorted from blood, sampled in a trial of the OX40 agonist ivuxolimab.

In nucleotides, the CDR3 is TGTGCCAGCAGTCCTCCGACAGCATACTATGGCTACACCTTC. It encodes CASSPPTAYYGYTF. The chain joins TRBV7-9 to TRBJ1-2, with D possibly matching TRBD1 (5 bases). The germline CDR1 and CDR2 sequences are SEHNR and FQNEAQ (reference sequence). The CDR3 consists of 14 residues. Trimming took 6 bases from V and 3 from J, leaving 14 bases between them. The variable domain in full, completed from reference TRBV7-9 and TRBJ1-2, reads DTGVSQNPRHKITKRGQNVTFRCDPISEHNRLYWYRQTLGQGPEFLTYFQNEAQLEKSRLLSDRFSAERPKGSFSTLEIQRTEQGDSAMYLCASSPPTAYYGYTFGSGTRLTVV.